This T cell receptor (beta chain) was retrieved from a study of blood T cell repertoires in COVID-19. Assay used: immunoSEQ multiplex PCR; TCRdb lists only in-frame clones, some missing. The table has some 250,000 clones, roughly nine tenths seen once. The germline gives CDR1 LGHDT, CDR2 YNNKEL (reference sequence). V shed 0 bases and J shed 5 bases, with 13 bases lying between them. There are 15 residues in the CDR3. V usage is TRBV3-1 (or the pseudogene TRBV3-2) and J usage is TRBJ2-5; the D gene is possibly TRBD2 (5 bases). The receptor was isolated from a human donor in a cohort exposed to, infected with or recovered from COVID-19 (not recorded which). The donor label of this sample is uncertain. Material for sequencing was PBMCs or T cells enriched from blood (not recorded which). The CDR3 region is CASSQELRGSETQYF. DNA for the CDR3: TGTGCCAGCAGCCAAGAACTTCGAGGGAGTGAGACCCAGTACTTC.